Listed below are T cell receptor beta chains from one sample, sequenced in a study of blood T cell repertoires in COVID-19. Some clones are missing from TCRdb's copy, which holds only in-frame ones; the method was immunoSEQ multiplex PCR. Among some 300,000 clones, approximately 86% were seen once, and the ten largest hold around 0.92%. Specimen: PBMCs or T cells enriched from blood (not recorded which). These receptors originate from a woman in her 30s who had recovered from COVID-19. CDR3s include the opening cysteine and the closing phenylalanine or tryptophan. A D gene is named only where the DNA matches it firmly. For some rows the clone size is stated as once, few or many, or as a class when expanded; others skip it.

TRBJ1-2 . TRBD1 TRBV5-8 CASSLAKGGQGLANYGYTF TGTGCCAGCAGCTTGGCCAAGGGAGGACAGGGCCTAGCTAACTATGGCTACACCTTC
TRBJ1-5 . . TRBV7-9 CASSLDGPQPQHF TGTGCCAGCAGCTTAGATGGCCCGCAGCCCCAGCATTTT
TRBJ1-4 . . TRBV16 CASSQIPTGLNEKLFF TGTGCCAGCAGCCAAATCCCCACCGGACTTAATGAAAAACTGTTTTTT
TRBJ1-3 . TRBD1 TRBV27 CASSFIGSGDRHGNTIYF TGTGCCAGCAGTTTCATCGGGTCAGGGGACAGACATGGAAACACCATATATTTT
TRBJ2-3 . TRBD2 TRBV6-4 CASSGGATDTQYF TGTGCCAGCAGCGGGGGGGCCACAGATACGCAGTATTTT
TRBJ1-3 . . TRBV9 CASSVSPSGNTIYF TGTGCCAGCAGCGTATCTCCCTCTGGAAACACCATATATTTT
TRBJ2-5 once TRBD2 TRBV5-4 CASSSGGRETQYF TGTGCCAGCAGCAGCGGGGGGAGAGAGACCCAGTACTTC
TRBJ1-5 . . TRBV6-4 CASRRTDSGRGLSNQPQHF TGTGCCAGCAGGAGGACAGATTCTGGGCGGGGGTTAAGTAATCAGCCCCAGCATTTT
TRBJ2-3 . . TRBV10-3 CAISESKRTGRTDTQYF TGTGCCATCAGTGAGTCCAAAAGGACTGGTCGCACAGATACGCAGTATTTT
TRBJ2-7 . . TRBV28 CASSYPGTQAVYEQYF TGTGCCAGCAGTTATCCGGGAACCCAAGCTGTGTACGAGCAGTACTTC
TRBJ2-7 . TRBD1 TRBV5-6 CASSLGWDSTYEQYF TGTGCCAGCAGCTTGGGGTGGGACAGTACCTACGAGCAGTACTTC
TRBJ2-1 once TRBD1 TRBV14 CASSQLQGAYNEQFF TGTGCCAGCAGCCAACTACAGGGGGCGTACAATGAGCAGTTCTTC
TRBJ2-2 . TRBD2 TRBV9 CASSVAEGLGTGELFF TGTGCCAGCAGCGTAGCGGAGGGACTAGGAACCGGGGAGCTGTTTTTT
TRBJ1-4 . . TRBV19 CASSIEWATNEKLFF TGTGCCAGTAGTATAGAGTGGGCGACTAATGAAAAACTGTTTTTT
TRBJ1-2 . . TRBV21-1 CASSSGGYGYTF TGTGCCAGCAGCTCCGGGGGCTATGGCTACACCTTC
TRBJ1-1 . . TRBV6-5 CASRKGHLNTEAFF TGTGCCAGCAGAAAGGGACACCTTAACACTGAAGCTTTCTTT
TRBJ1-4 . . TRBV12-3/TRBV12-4 CANSTVWEKLFF TGTGCCAACAGTACGGTTTGGGAAAAACTGTTTTTT